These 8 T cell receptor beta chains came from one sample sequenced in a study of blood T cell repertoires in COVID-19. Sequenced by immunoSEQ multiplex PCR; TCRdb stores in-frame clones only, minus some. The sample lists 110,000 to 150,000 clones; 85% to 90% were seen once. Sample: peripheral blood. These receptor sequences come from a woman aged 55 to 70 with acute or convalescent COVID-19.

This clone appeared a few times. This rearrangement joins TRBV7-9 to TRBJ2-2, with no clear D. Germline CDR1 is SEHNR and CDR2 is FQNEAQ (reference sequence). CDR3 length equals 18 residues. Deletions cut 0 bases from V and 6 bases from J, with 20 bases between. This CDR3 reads CASSLAPGSSRYAGELFF. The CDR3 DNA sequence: TGTGCCAGCAGCTTAGCCCCAGGTTCTTCCAGATACGCCGGGGAGCTGTTTTTT.

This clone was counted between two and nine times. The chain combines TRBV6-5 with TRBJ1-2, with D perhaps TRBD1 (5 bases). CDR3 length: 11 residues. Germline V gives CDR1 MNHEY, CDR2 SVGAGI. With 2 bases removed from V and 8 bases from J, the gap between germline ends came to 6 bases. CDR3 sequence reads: CASSYRGGYTF. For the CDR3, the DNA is TGTGCCAGCAGTTACAGGGGCGGCTACACCTTC.

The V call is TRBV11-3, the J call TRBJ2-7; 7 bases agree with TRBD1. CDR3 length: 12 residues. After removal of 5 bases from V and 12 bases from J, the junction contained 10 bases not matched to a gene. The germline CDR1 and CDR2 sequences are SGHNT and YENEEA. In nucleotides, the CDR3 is TGTGCCAGCAGCATGTGGACAGGTCCGGGGTACTTC. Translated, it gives CASSMWTGPGYF.

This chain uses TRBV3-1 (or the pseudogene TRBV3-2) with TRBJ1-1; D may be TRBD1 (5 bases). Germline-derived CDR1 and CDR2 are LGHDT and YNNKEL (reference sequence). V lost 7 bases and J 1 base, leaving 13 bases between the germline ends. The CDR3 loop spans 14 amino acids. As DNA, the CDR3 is TGTGCCAGCAACGACAGACCAGGGAACACTGAAGCTTTCTTT. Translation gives CASNDRPGNTEAFF.

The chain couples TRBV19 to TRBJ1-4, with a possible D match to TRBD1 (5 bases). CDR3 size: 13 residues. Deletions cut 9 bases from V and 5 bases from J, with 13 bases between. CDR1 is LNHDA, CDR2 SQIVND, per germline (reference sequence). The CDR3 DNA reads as TGTGCCAGCTCGACAGAGAAGAATGAAAAACTGTTTTTT. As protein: CASSTEKNEKLFF.

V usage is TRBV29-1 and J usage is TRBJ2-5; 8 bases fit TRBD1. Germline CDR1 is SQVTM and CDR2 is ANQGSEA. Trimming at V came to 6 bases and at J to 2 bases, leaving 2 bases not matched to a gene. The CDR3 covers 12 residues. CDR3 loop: CSVGTGQETQYF. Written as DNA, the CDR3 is TGCAGCGTCGGGACAGGACAAGAGACCCAGTACTTC.

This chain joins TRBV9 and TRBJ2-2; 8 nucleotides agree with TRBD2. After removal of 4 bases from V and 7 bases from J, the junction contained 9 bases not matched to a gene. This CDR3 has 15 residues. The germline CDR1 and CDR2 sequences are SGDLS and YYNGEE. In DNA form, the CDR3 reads TGTGCCAGCAGCCCCGGCGGGGGGTCTAGCGGGGAGCTGTTTTTT. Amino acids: CASSPGGGSSGELFF.

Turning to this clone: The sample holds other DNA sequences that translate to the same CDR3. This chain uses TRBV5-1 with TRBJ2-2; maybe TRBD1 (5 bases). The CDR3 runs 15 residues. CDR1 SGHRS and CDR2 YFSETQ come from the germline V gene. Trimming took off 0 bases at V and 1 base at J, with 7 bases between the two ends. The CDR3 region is CASSLARGNTGELFF. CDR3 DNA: TGCGCCAGCAGCTTGGCAAGGGGGAACACCGGGGAGCTGTTTTTT.